This T cell receptor (beta chain) was obtained from a study of T-cell memory formation after mild COVID-19. Turning to the study itself: TCR clustering was largely donor specific.

Worth noting for this clonotype: Its specificity is not known.

This CDR3 is built from 14 residues. The V segment lost 6 bases and the J segment 4 bases; nucleotides outside the gene matches: 8. Germline loops: CDR1 MNHEY, CDR2 SVGEGT. Study results and limitations: CD4/CD8 balance characterized clones contracting day 15 to 85, and CD4+ skew characterized later expanders. Researchers could not confirm that second-wave clones peaking on day 37 targeted SARS-CoV-2.

TCRdb re-called the 5' RACE reads with MiXCR, one entry per CDR3 protein. The table includes around 220,000 distinct CDR3 sequences, around 15% detected once. The chain combines TRBV6-2 or TRBV6-3 with TRBJ2-7; 8 bases match TRBD1. The receptor's source is a man aged 18 to 29 who had mild COVID-19 (a few samples of this study predate the infection). Cell type and time point are not known. The sample consisted of PBMCs or a T cell subset sorted from them (not recorded which). CDR3 loop: CASRGTGGRYEQYF. CDR3 nucleotides: TGTGCCAGCAGGGGAACAGGGGGGAGATACGAGCAGTACTTC.